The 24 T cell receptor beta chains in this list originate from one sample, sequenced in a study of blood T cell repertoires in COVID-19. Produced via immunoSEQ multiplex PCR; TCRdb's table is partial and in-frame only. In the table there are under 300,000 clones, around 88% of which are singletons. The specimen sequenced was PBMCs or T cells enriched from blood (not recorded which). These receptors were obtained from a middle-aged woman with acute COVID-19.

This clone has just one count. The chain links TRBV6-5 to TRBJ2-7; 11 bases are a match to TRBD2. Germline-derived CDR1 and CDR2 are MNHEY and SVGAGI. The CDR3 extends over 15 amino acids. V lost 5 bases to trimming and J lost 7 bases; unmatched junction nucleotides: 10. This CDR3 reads CASSPELAGDGEQYF. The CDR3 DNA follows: TGTGCCAGCAGTCCCGAACTAGCGGGAGACGGTGAGCAGTACTTC.

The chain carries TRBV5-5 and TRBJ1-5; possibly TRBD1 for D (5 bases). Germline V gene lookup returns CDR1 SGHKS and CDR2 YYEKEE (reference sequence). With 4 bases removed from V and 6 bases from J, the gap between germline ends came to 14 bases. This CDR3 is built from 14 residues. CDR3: CASSTGGGPQPQHF. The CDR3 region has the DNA TGTGCCAGCAGCACGGGGGGAGGGCCTCAGCCCCAGCATTTT.

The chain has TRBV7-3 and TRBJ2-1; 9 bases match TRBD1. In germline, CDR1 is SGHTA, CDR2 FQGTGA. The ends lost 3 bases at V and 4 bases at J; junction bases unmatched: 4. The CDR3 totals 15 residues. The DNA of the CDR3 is TGTGCCAGCAGCTTTTGGACAGGGGTGTACAATGAGCAGTTCTTC. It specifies CASSFWTGVYNEQFF.

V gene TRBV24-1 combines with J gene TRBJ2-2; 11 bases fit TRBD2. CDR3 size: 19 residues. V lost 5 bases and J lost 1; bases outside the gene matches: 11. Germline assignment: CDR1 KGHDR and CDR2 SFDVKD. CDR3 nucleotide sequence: TGTGCCACCAGTGCCCGTGGTTTAGGGACTAGCGGGAACACCGGGGAGCTGTTTTTT. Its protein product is CATSARGLGTSGNTGELFF.

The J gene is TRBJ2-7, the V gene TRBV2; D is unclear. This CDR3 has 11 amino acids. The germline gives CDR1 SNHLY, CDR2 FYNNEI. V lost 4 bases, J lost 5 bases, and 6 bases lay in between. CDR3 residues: CASSVRNEQYF. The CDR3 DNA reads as TGTGCCAGCAGTGTGAGGAACGAGCAGTACTTC.

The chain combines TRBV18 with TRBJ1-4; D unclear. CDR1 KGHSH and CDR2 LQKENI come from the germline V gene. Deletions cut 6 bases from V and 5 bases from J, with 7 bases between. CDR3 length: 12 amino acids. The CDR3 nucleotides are TGTGCCAGCTCGTGGGAGAATGAAAAACTGTTTTTT. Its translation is CASSWENEKLFF.

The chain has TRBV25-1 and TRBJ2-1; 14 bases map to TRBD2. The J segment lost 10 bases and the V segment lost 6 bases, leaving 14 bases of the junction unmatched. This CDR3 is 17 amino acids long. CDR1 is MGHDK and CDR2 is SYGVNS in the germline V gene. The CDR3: CASSRNQGLAGGREQFF. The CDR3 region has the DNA TGTGCCAGCAGCAGAAACCAAGGACTAGCGGGAGGAAGGGAGCAGTTCTTC.

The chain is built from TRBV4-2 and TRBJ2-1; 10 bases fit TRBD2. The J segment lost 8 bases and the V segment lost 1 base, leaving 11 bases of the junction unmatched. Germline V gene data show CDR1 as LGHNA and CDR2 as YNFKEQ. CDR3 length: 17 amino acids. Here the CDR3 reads CASSQGQASGRADEQFF. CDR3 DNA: TGTGCCAGCAGCCAAGGCCAAGCCAGCGGGAGGGCCGATGAGCAGTTCTTC.

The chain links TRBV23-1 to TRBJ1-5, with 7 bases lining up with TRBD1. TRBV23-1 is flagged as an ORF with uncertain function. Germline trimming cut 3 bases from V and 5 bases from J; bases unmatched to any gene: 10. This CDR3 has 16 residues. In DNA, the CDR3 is TGCGCCAGCAGTCATCGGATCCCGACAGGGCATCAGCCCCAGCATTTT. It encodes CASSHRIPTGHQPQHF.

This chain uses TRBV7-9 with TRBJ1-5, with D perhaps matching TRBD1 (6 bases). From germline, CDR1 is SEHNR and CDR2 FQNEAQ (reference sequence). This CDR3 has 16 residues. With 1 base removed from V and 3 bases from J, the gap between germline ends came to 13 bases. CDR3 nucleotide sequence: TGTGCCAGCAGCTTAGGTGGGGGCAGCGACAATCAGCCCCAGCATTTT. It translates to CASSLGGGSDNQPQHF.

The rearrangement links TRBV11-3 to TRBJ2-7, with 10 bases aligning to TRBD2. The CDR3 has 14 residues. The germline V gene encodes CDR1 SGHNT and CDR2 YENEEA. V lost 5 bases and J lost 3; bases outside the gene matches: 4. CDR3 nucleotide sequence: TGTGCCAGCAGCGCTATAGCGGGGGGCTACGAGCAGTACTTC. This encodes CASSAIAGGYEQYF.

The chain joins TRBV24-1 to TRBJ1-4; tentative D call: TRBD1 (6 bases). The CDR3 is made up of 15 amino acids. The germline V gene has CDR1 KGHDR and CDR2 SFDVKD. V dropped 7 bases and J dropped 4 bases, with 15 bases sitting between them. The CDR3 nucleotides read TGTGCCACCAGCGTACTCGGACAGTGTAATGAAAAACTGTTTTTT. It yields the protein CATSVLGQCNEKLFF.

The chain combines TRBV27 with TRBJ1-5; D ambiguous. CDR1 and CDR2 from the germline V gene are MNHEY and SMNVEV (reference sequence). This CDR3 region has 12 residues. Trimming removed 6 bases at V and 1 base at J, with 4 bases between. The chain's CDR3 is CASRQSNQPQHF. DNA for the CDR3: TGTGCCAGCAGACAGAGCAATCAGCCCCAGCATTTT.

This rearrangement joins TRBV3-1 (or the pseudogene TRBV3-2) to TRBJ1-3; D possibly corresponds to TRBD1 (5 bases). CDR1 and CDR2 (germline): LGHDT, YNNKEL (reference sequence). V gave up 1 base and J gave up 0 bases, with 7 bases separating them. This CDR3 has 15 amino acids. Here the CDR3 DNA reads TGTGCCAGCAGCCAAGGGACAACCTCTGGAAACACCATATATTTT. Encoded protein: CASSQGTTSGNTIYF.

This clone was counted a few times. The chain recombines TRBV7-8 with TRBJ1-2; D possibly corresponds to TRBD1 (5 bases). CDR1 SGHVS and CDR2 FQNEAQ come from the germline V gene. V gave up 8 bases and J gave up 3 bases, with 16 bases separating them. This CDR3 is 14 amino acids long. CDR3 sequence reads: CASSLAGPYYGYTF. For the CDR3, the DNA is TGTGCCAGCTCCCTGGCGGGACCATACTATGGCTACACCTTC.

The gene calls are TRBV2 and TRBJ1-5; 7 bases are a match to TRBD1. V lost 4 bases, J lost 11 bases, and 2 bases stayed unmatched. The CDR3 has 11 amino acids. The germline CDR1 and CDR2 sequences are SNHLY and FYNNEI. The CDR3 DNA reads TGTGCCAGCAGTGTGCAGGGGGCCCAGCATTTT. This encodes CASSVQGAQHF. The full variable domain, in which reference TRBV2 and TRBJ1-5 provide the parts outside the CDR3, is EPEVTQTPSHQVTQMGQEVILRCVPISNHLYFYWYRQILGQKVEFLVSFYNNEISEKSEIFDDQFSVERPDGSNFTLKIRSTKLEDSAMYFCASSVQGAQHFGDGTRLSIL.

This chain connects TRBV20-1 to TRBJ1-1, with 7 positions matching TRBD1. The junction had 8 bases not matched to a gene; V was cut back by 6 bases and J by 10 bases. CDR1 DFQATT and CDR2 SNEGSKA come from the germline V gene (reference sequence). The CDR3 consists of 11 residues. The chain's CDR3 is CSARTGVAAFF. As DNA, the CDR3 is TGCAGTGCCAGAACAGGGGTCGCAGCTTTCTTT.

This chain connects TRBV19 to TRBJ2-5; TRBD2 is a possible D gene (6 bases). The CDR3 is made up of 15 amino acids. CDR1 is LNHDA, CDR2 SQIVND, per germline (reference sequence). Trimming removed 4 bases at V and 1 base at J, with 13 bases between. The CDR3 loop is CASSSFGGLQETQYF. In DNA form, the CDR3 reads TGTGCCAGTAGTAGCTTTGGGGGACTCCAAGAGACCCAGTACTTC.

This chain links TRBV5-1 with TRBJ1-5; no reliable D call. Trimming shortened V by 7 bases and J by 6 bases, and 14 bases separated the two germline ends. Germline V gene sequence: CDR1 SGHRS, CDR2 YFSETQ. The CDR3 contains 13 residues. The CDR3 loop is CASPRVVSQPQHF. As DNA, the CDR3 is TGCGCCAGCCCACGGGTAGTGAGTCAGCCCCAGCATTTT.

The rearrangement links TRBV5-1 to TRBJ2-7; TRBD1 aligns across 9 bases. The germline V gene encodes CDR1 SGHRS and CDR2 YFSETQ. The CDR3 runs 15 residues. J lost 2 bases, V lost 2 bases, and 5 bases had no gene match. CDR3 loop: CASSLGTGKAYEQYF. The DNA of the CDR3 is TGCGCCAGCAGCTTAGGGACAGGGAAGGCCTACGAGCAGTACTTC.

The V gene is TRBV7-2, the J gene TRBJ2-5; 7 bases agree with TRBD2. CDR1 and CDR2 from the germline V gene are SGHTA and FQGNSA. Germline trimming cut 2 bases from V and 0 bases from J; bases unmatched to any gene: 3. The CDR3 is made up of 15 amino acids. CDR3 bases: TGTGCCAGCAGCTTAATGGGGGGGTACCAAGAGACCCAGTACTTC. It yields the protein CASSLMGGYQETQYF.

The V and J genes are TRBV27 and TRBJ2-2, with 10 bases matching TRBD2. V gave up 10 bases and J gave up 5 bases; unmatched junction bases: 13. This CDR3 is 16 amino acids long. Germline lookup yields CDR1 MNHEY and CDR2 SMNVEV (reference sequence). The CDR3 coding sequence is TGTGCCACCAGGATATCTAGCGGGAGCGGTACCGGGGAGCTGTTTTTT. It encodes CATRISSGSGTGELFF.

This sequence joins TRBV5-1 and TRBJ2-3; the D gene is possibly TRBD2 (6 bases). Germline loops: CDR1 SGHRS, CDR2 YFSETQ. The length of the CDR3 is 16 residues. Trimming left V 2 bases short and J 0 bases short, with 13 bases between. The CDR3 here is CASSFSGRDSTDTQYF. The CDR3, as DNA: TGCGCCAGCAGCTTTTCCGGGAGAGACAGCACAGATACGCAGTATTTT. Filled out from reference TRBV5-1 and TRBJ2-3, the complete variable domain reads KAGVTQTPRYLIKTRGQQVTLSCSPISGHRSVSWYQQTPGQGLQFLFEYFSETQRNKGNFPGRFSGRQFSNSRSEMNVSTLELGDSALYLCASSFSGRDSTDTQYFGPGTRLTVL.

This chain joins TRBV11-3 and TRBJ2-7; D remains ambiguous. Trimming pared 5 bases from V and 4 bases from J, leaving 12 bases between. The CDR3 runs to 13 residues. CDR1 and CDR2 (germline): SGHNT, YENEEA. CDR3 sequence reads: CASSGVVRYEQYF. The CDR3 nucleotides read TGTGCCAGCAGCGGAGTCGTCCGGTACGAGCAGTACTTC.